These T cell receptor beta chains were read from a single sample in a study of technical replicates of blood from a few donors. Here immunoSEQ multiplex PCR was the method, and the copy in TCRdb shows in-frame clones only, minus some. The repertoire consists of around 57,000 clones, with about 97% occurring once and the leading ten covering approximately 0.21%. Material for sequencing was T cells isolated from PBMCs. These receptors were taken from a human donor in good health. CDR3s leave out the opening cysteine and the closing phenylalanine or tryptophan. Expanded clones are given a class, and other clones once, few, many or no size at all.

clone size: NA; J gene: TRBJ2-7; V gene: TRBV20-1; CDR3 protein: SATRGHEQY
clone size: once; J gene: TRBJ2-2; V gene: TRBV5-1; CDR3 protein: ASSADYPTGELF
clone size: NA; J gene: TRBJ2-7; V gene: TRBV28; CDR3 protein: ASSFPGGRGRGEQY
clone size: NA; J gene: TRBJ2-7; V gene: TRBV27; CDR3 protein: ASSLKLAGGHYEQY
clone size: NA; J gene: TRBJ1-6; V gene: TRBV15; CDR3 protein: ATSTGTGRTPLH
clone size: NA; J gene: TRBJ2-1; V gene: TRBV30; CDR3 protein: AWRKGQGVSDEQF
clone size: NA; J gene: TRBJ2-7; V gene: TRBV2; CDR3 protein: ASRLPSYEQY
clone size: NA; J gene: TRBJ1-2; V gene: TRBV7-9; CDR3 protein: ASSPAVRGLSGYT
clone size: NA; J gene: TRBJ1-2; V gene: TRBV9; CDR3 protein: ASSASTGNSRGYT
clone size: NA; J gene: TRBJ2-6; V gene: TRBV6-1; CDR3 protein: ASSVGPGANVLT
clone size: NA; J gene: TRBJ1-5; V gene: TRBV28; CDR3 protein: ASSLLGTGNSNQPQH
clone size: NA; J gene: TRBJ2-7; V gene: TRBV27; CDR3 protein: ASSYRLAGESYEQY
clone size: NA; J gene: TRBJ2-5; V gene: TRBV2; CDR3 protein: ASSVRSGGETQY
clone size: once; J gene: TRBJ2-5; V gene: TRBV7-9; CDR3 protein: ASSSRGLADRAGTQY
clone size: NA; J gene: TRBJ2-7; V gene: TRBV7-6; CDR3 protein: ASSLSSDYEQY
clone size: NA; J gene: TRBJ2-5; V gene: TRBV4-1; CDR3 protein: ASSQGLASAKETQY
clone size: NA; J gene: TRBJ2-7; V gene: TRBV7-8; CDR3 protein: ASSFAGGEQY
clone size: NA; J gene: TRBJ2-5; V gene: TRBV20-1; CDR3 protein: SASVETQY
clone size: NA; J gene: TRBJ2-5; V gene: TRBV5-1; CDR3 protein: ASSVTTSGSGETQY
clone size: NA; J gene: TRBJ2-7; V gene: TRBV6-5; CDR3 protein: ASSYSGRTYEQY
clone size: NA; J gene: TRBJ1-1; V gene: TRBV11-2; CDR3 protein: ASSLQGSTEAF
clone size: NA; J gene: TRBJ2-7; V gene: TRBV15; CDR3 protein: ATSKGNSAYEQY
clone size: NA; J gene: TRBJ1-2; V gene: TRBV28; CDR3 protein: ATRRVRQAPRVYT
clone size: NA; J gene: TRBJ2-2; V gene: TRBV10-3; CDR3 protein: AIRMGSGGEAGELF
clone size: NA; J gene: TRBJ2-2; V gene: TRBV4-1; CDR3 protein: ASGGAPNTGELF
clone size: once; J gene: TRBJ2-7; V gene: TRBV9; CDR3 protein: ASSVEVGVSYEQY
clone size: NA; J gene: TRBJ2-7; V gene: TRBV4-1; CDR3 protein: ASSQAGTPGPYEQY
clone size: NA; J gene: TRBJ2-7; V gene: TRBV28; CDR3 protein: ASASMGLYEQY
clone size: NA; J gene: TRBJ1-5; V gene: TRBV27; CDR3 protein: ASGTSSNQPQH
clone size: NA; J gene: TRBJ2-7; V gene: TRBV5-1; CDR3 protein: ASSLVRGSGYYEQY
clone size: NA; J gene: TRBJ1-5; V gene: TRBV10-3; CDR3 protein: AISGGTEPYSNQPQH
clone size: NA; J gene: TRBJ2-3; V gene: TRBV2; CDR3 protein: ASSYQGDTQY
clone size: NA; J gene: TRBJ2-2; V gene: TRBV6-5; CDR3 protein: ASSYWTGELF
clone size: NA; J gene: TRBJ1-3; V gene: TRBV5-1; CDR3 protein: ASRSVGSGNTIY
clone size: NA; J gene: TRBJ1-3; V gene: TRBV11-2; CDR3 protein: ASSLASVSGNTIY
clone size: NA; J gene: TRBJ2-7; V gene: TRBV28; CDR3 protein: ASRTTQGAYEQY
clone size: NA; J gene: TRBJ1-5; V gene: TRBV5-6; CDR3 protein: ASSRGLASNQPQH
clone size: NA; J gene: TRBJ2-5; V gene: TRBV30; CDR3 protein: AWSVNQETQY
clone size: once; J gene: TRBJ1-6; V gene: TRBV7-3; CDR3 protein: ASSSGQGNSPLH
clone size: NA; J gene: TRBJ1-4; V gene: TRBV2; CDR3 protein: ASSPGVNEKLF
clone size: NA; J gene: TRBJ1-2; V gene: TRBV11-2; CDR3 protein: ASSLGGGRLSSGYT
clone size: NA; J gene: TRBJ2-7; V gene: TRBV6-1; CDR3 protein: ASRGGKTSGRVYEQY
clone size: NA; J gene: TRBJ1-1; V gene: TRBV10-1; CDR3 protein: ASRVHRENTEAF
clone size: NA; J gene: TRBJ2-1; V gene: TRBV10-3; CDR3 protein: AIRTSGPSYNEQF
clone size: once; J gene: TRBJ2-1; V gene: TRBV28; CDR3 protein: ASSTGGTSGTNEQF
clone size: NA; J gene: TRBJ1-4; V gene: TRBV5-1; CDR3 protein: ASSSRTGGEKLF
clone size: NA; J gene: TRBJ2-1; V gene: TRBV10-3; CDR3 protein: AISESGATYNEQF
clone size: NA; J gene: TRBJ1-1; V gene: TRBV7-6; CDR3 protein: ASSWGQGDTEAF
clone size: NA; J gene: TRBJ2-5; V gene: TRBV30; CDR3 protein: AWNRELRETQY
clone size: NA; J gene: TRBJ2-5; V gene: TRBV18; CDR3 protein: ASSPQNEGKAQY
clone size: NA; J gene: TRBJ1-1; V gene: TRBV2; CDR3 protein: ASSEELLKGQNTEAF
clone size: once; J gene: TRBJ2-6; V gene: TRBV9; CDR3 protein: ASSPPTSAGTGTGGANVLT
clone size: NA; J gene: TRBJ2-4; V gene: TRBV10-3; CDR3 protein: AISGPGLAKNIQY
clone size: NA; J gene: TRBJ2-7; V gene: TRBV5-6; CDR3 protein: ASSAPSGSSNEQY